These 22 T cell receptor beta chains were sequenced from one sample in a study of T cells in Graves' hyperthyroidism and ophthalmopathy. TCR beta CDR3 regions were amplified from RNA. Initially, a first-round RT-PCR of the TCR CDR3 employed the HTBI primer set. TCRdb itself ran the multiplex PCR reads through MiXCR, one entry per CDR3 protein. Altogether hundreds of thousands of distinct CDR3 sequences are present, around 22% being singletons, with the ten largest covering 50% to 75%. The sequenced sample consisted of blood. The receptor source for this set is a man aged 25-45 years with Graves' ophthalmopathy.

This clonotype was detected ten times or more. This chain's CDR3 is CASSLDRVGELFF. The CDR3 nucleotides read TGTGCCAGCAGCTTAGATCGGGTCGGGGAGCTGTTTTTT. The chain is built from TRBV11-2 and TRBJ2-2; D call uncertain. This CDR3 is 13 amino acids long. Germline lookup yields CDR1 SGHAT and CDR2 FQNNGV. The V gene lost 0 bases and the J gene lost 7 bases, with 6 bases spanning the gap.

This clonotype occurred many times. The J gene is TRBJ1-5, the V gene TRBV28; D remains ambiguous. Trimming cost V 6 bases and J 1 base, with 16 bases left between them. The CDR3 runs to 16 residues. CDR1 and CDR2 from the germline V gene are MDHEN and SYDVKM. CDR3 nucleotides: TGTGCCAGCAGGGTAGCAGGAAATCGGAGCAATCAGCCCCAGCATTTT. Translated: CASRVAGNRSNQPQHF.

This clonotype has just a few counts. The V and J genes are TRBV12-3 or TRBV12-4 and TRBJ2-7, with 7 nucleotides matching TRBD1. Losses at the gene ends were 5 bases for V and 1 base for J; bases not matched to a gene: 14. The CDR3 spans 17 residues. The CDR3: CASSMTGYRGVSYEQYF. The CDR3 nucleotides read TGTGCCAGCAGTATGACAGGGTACCGGGGAGTATCCTACGAGCAGTACTTC.

This chain links TRBV12-3 or TRBV12-4 with TRBJ1-1; D is perhaps TRBD1 (6 bases). Trimming pared 7 bases from V and 1 base from J, leaving 13 bases between. The CDR3 is made up of 14 amino acids. The DNA of the CDR3 is TGTGCCAGCACCCTCGGGACATCGAACACTGAAGCTTTCTTT. The encoded protein is CASTLGTSNTEAFF.

This clonotype has more than one count but fewer than ten. The V and J genes are TRBV4-1 and TRBJ2-7; no reliable D call. This CDR3 comprises 16 residues. Germline loops: CDR1 MGHRA, CDR2 YSYEKL. Trimming shortened V by 0 bases and J by 0 bases, and 12 bases separated the two germline ends. The CDR3 nucleotides read TGCGCCAGCAGCCAAGATGCTTACGGATCCTCCTACGAGCAGTACTTC. Protein product: CASSQDAYGSSYEQYF.

This clonotype was seen more than once but under ten times. The rearrangement links TRBV5-1 to TRBJ2-1; TRBD2 is a possible D gene (6 bases). V lost 0 bases and J lost 1, with 20 bases in between. The germline V gene has CDR1 SGHRS and CDR2 YFSETQ. CDR3 length: 19 amino acids. The CDR3 DNA reads TGCGCCAGCAGCTTGGAGGCTAGCGCTCATAGCCTTTCCTACAATGAGCAGTTCTTC. Its protein product is CASSLEASAHSLSYNEQFF.

This chain links TRBV7-3 with TRBJ2-2; TRBD2 matches at 8 bases. V lost 7 bases, J lost 5 bases, and 12 bases stayed unmatched. The V gene's germline CDR1 is SGHTA and CDR2 FQGTGA. This CDR3 is 16 amino acids long. CDR3 loop: CASTYAGGERTGELFF. The CDR3 bases are TGTGCCAGCACCTACGCGGGGGGAGAGAGGACCGGGGAGCTGTTTTTT.

The chain uses TRBV5-6 and TRBJ2-5, with D perhaps TRBD2 (7 bases). The V gene's germline CDR1 is SGHDT and CDR2 YYEEEE. Deletions cut 6 bases from V and 1 base from J, with 19 bases between. CDR3 length: 16 residues. Here the CDR3 DNA reads TGTGCCAGCACCGGATCCCGGGGGGCGCCCCAAGAGACCCAGTACTTC. Translating gives CASTGSRGAPQETQYF.

V and J are TRBV14 and TRBJ2-5, with D tentatively TRBD2 (6 bases). CDR1 and CDR2 (germline): SGHDN, FVKESK. V shed 0 bases and J shed 5 bases, with 10 bases lying between them. This CDR3 comprises 14 residues. The CDR3: CASSQETRGETQYF. The DNA of the CDR3 is TGTGCCAGCAGCCAAGAGACACGGGGGGAGACCCAGTACTTC. The full variable domain, its missing parts supplied by reference TRBV14 and TRBJ2-5, is EAGVTQFPSHSVIEKGQTVTLRCDPISGHDNLYWYRRVMGKEIKFLLHFVKESKQDESGMPNNRFLAERTGGTYSTLKVQPAELEDSGVYFCASSQETRGETQYFGPGTRLLVL.

The chain couples TRBV5-8 to TRBJ2-5; D possibly uses TRBD1 or TRBD2 (5 bases each). V dropped 5 bases and J dropped 2 bases, with 10 bases sitting between them. The germline CDR1 and CDR2 sequences are SGHTS and YDEGEE. The CDR3 is made up of 13 amino acids. The CDR3 bases are TGTGCCAGCAGAACGGGGCTGCAAGAGACCCAGTACTTC. Encoded protein: CASRTGLQETQYF. Based on the CDR3 plus reference TRBV5-8 and TRBJ2-5, the full variable domain is EAGVTQSPTHLIKTRGQQATLRCSPISGHTSVYWYQQALGLGLQFLLWYDEGEERNRGNFPPRFSGRQFPNYSSELNVNALELEDSALYLCASRTGLQETQYFGPGTRLLVL.

This chain joins TRBV24-1 and TRBJ2-5, with 7 positions matching TRBD1. The CDR3 is 20 amino acids. J gave up 4 bases and V 5 bases, and 24 bases lay outside the gene matches. CDR1 KGHDR and CDR2 SFDVKD come from the germline V gene. The CDR3, as DNA: TGTGCCACCAGTGGTGAGGGGGTTGTCGCTGAGGGGACAGTGGTAGAGACCCAGTACTTC. Residues: CATSGEGVVAEGTVVETQYF.

The rearrangement links TRBV6-2 or TRBV6-3 to TRBJ2-7, with 8 bases fitting TRBD1. V shed 4 bases and J 3 bases; nucleotides not matched to a gene: 8. This CDR3 has 15 residues. Germline V gives CDR1 MNHEY, CDR2 SVGEGT. CDR3 sequence reads: CASSSTGTGLYEQYF. The CDR3 coding sequence is TGTGCCAGCAGTTCAACCGGGACAGGTCTCTACGAGCAGTACTTC.

A remark on this clonotype: This sequence may be a read error, since a much larger clone differs from it by one base. The chain employs TRBV18 and TRBJ1-1; D gene uncertain. This CDR3 has 14 residues. Germline V gene sequence: CDR1 KGHSH, CDR2 LQKENI. CDR3 residues: CASSPIGLNTEALF. The CDR3 DNA reads TGTGCCAGCTCACCTATCGGCCTTAACACTGAAGCTCTCTTT.

This clonotype was counted ten times or more. The chain combines TRBV5-1 with TRBJ1-1; the D gene is possibly TRBD1 (6 bases). This CDR3 is 16 amino acids long. Germline CDR1 is SGHRS and CDR2 is YFSETQ. With 4 bases removed from V and 0 bases from J, the gap between germline ends came to 16 bases. DNA of the CDR3: TGCGCCAGCAGCCTGGGGGGCGGTATTATGAACACTGAAGCTTTCTTT. This codes for CASSLGGGIMNTEAFF.

The chain employs TRBV6-1 and TRBJ1-1, with D possibly being TRBD1 (5 bases). Germline CDR1 reads MNHNS; CDR2 reads SASEGT. V was pared by 5 bases and J by 1 base, with 14 bases between. The CDR3 contains 15 residues. The CDR3 DNA reads as TGTGCCAGCAGTACGGGGGGTGCTCGGAACACTGAAGCTTTCTTT. Its protein product is CASSTGGARNTEAFF.

The rearrangement uses TRBV5-1 and TRBJ2-3, with a possible D match to TRBD2 (9 bases). Between the trimmed V and J ends, which lost 4 bases and 6 bases, there was a span of 18 bases. From germline, CDR1 is SGHRS and CDR2 YFSETQ. The CDR3 runs to 15 residues. CDR3 nucleotide sequence: TGCGCCAGCAGCGCGGGGGGGACAGGTCCTGATACGCAGTATTTT. Encoded protein: CASSAGGTGPDTQYF. The variable domain in full, with the rest retrieved from reference TRBV5-1 and TRBJ2-3, is KAGVTQTPRYLIKTRGQQVTLSCSPISGHRSVSWYQQTPGQGLQFLFEYFSETQRNKGNFPGRFSGRQFSNSRSEMNVSTLELGDSALYLCASSAGGTGPDTQYFGPGTRLTVL.

This clonotype was picked up many times. The genes are TRBV3-1 and TRBJ2-1, with 7 bases identical to TRBD1. The CDR3 contains 12 residues. Trimming at V came to 3 bases and at J to 11 bases, leaving 4 bases not matched to a gene. CDR1 is LGHDT, CDR2 YNNKEL, per germline (reference sequence). Here the CDR3 DNA reads TGTGCCAGCAGCCAGGAGACAGGGAAGCAGTTCTTC. This sequence encodes CASSQETGKQFF.

This clonotype was seen a handful of times. The chain couples TRBV20-1 to TRBJ1-1, with TRBD1 matching 7 bases. This CDR3 is built from 14 residues. Losses at the gene ends were 2 bases for V and 2 bases for J; bases not matched to a gene: 5. Germline V lookup: CDR1 DFQATT, CDR2 SNEGSKA (reference sequence). This CDR3 is CSARRPGGNTEAFF. CDR3 nucleotide sequence: TGCAGTGCTAGAAGGCCAGGGGGAAACACTGAAGCTTTCTTT.

A few counts support this clonotype. The rearrangement links TRBV20-1 to TRBJ2-3; TRBD1 agrees at 7 bases. Germline CDR1 is DFQATT and CDR2 is SNEGSKA (reference sequence). Trimming took 2 bases from V and 5 from J; bases not matched to a gene: 10. The CDR3 covers 15 residues. The CDR3 loop reads CSARNYGRGKDTQYF. CDR3 bases: TGCAGTGCTAGAAATTACGGCAGGGGGAAAGATACGCAGTATTTT.

This clonotype was picked up a small number of times. V is TRBV12-3 or TRBV12-4 and J is TRBJ2-5; TRBD1 or TRBD2 may be the D gene (5 bases each). Trimming took 2 bases from V and 0 from J, leaving 10 bases between them. This CDR3 comprises 15 residues. The CDR3 here is CASSLRGGHQETQYF. As DNA, the CDR3 is TGTGCCAGCAGTTTACGGGGCGGCCACCAAGAGACCCAGTACTTC.

This clonotype was observed a few times. Here the CDR3 reads CASSRANYEQYF. Here the CDR3 DNA reads TGTGCCAGCAGCCGGGCCAACTACGAGCAGTACTTC. The rearrangement links TRBV14 to TRBJ2-7; no clear D. Trimming left V 4 bases short and J 3 bases short, with 7 bases between. Germline CDR1 reads SGHDN; CDR2 reads FVKESK. The length of the CDR3 is 12 residues.

This clonotype appeared many times. The chain combines TRBV3-1 with TRBJ2-2; D unresolved. V was cut by 4 bases and J by 2 bases, with 5 bases left in between. The V gene's germline CDR1 is LGHDT and CDR2 YNNKEL (reference sequence). This CDR3 region has 13 residues. CDR3 in amino acids: CASSLRNTGELFF. CDR3 nucleotides: TGTGCCAGCAGCCTGCGTAACACCGGGGAGCTGTTTTTT.